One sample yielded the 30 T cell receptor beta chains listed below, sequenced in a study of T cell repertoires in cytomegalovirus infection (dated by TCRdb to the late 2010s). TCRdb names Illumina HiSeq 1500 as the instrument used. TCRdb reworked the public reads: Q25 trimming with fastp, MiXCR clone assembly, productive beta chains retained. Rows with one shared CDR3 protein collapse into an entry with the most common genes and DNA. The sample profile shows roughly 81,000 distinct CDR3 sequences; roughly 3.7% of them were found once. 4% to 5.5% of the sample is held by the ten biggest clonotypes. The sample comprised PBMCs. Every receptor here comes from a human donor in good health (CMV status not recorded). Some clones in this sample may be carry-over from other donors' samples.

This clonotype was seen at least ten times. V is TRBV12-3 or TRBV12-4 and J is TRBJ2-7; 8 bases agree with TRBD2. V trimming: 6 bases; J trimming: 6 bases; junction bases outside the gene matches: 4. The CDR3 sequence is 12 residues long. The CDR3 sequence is CASSSRGGEQYF. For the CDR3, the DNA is TGTGCCAGCAGCTCCCGGGGGGGCGAGCAGTACTTC.

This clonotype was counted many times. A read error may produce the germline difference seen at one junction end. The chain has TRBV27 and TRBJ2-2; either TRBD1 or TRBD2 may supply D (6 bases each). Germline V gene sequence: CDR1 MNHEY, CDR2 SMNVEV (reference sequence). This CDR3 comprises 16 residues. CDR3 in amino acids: CASSLRSGAKTGELFF. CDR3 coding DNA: TGTGCCAGCAGTTTACGCTCGGGGGCGAAGACCGGGGAGCTGTTTTTT.

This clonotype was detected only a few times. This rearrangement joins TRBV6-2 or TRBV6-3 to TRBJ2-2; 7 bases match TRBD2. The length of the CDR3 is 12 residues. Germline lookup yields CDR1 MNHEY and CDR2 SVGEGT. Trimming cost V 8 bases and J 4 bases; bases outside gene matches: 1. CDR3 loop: CASERGTGELFF. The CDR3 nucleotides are TGTGCCAGCGAGCGGGGCACCGGGGAGCTGTTTTTT.

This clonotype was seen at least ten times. The DNA of the CDR3 is TGTGCCAGCAGGGCCCGGGACAGCATCTACAATGAGCAGTTCTTC. Protein product: CASRARDSIYNEQFF. The chain has TRBV27 and TRBJ2-1; 7 bases align to TRBD1. V was clipped by 6 bases and J by 3 bases; unmatched bases: 8. This CDR3 contains 15 residues. Per the germline V gene, CDR1 is MNHEY and CDR2 is SMNVEV (reference sequence).

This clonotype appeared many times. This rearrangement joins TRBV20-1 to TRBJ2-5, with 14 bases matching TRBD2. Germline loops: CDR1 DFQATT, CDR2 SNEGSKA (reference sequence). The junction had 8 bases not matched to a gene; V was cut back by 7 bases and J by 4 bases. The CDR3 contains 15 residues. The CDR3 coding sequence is TGCAGTGGGGAGACTAGCGGGGGGGCTAGAGAGACCCAGTACTTC. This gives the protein CSGETSGGARETQYF.

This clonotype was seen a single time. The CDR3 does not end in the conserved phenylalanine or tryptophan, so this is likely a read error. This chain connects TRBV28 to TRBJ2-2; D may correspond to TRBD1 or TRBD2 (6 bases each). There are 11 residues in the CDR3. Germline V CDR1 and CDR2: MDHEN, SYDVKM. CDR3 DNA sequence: TGTGGCAGCAAGGGGGGCCGGGAGCTGTTTGTT. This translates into CGSKGGRELFV.

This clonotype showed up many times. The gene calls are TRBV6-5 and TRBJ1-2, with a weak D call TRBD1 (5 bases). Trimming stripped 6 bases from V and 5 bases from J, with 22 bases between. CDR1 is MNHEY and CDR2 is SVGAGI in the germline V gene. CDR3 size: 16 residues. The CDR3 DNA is TGTGCCAGCAGCCGCCCCGCGGTTCAGGGAGCATATGGCTACACCTTC. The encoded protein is CASSRPAVQGAYGYTF.

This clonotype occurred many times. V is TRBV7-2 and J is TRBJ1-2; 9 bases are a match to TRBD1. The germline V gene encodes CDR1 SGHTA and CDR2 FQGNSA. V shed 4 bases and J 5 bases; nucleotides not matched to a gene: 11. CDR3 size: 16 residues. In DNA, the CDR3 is TGTGCCAGCAGCTCCCGTCAAGACAGGGGGAATTATGGCTACACCTTC. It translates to CASSSRQDRGNYGYTF. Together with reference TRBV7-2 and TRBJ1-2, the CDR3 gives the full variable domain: GAGVSQSPSNKVTEKGKDVELRCDPISGHTALYWYRQSLGQGLEFLIYFQGNSAPDKSGLPSDRFSAERTGGSVSTLTIQRTQQEDSAVYLCASSSRQDRGNYGYTFGSGTRLTVV.

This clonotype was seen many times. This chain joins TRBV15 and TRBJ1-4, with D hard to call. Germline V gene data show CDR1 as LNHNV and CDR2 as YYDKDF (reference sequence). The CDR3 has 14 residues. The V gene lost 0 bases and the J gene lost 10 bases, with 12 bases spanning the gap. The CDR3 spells CATSRDNGDGKLFF. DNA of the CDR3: TGTGCCACCAGCAGAGATAATGGAGACGGAAAACTGTTTTTT.

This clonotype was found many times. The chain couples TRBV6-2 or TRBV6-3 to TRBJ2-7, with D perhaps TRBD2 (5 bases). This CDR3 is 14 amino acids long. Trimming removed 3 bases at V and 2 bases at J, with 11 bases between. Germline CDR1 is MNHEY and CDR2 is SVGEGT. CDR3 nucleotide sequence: TGTGCCAGCAGTTATTCCCCGGGGACCTACGAGCAGTACTTC. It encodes CASSYSPGTYEQYF.

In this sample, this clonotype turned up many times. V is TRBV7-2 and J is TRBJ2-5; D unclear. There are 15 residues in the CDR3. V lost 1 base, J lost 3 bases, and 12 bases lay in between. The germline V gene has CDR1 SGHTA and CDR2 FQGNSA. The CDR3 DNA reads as TGTGCCAGCAGCTTAGATCCCTACGAGGAAGAGACCCAGTACTTC. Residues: CASSLDPYEEETQYF.

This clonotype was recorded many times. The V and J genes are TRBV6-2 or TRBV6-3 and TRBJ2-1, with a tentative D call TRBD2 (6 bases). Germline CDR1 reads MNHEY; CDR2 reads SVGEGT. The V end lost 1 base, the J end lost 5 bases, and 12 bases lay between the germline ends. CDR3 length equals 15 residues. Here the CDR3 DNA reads TGTGCCAGCAGTTACTTTGGGCGGGGAGACAATGAGCAGTTCTTC. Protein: CASSYFGRGDNEQFF.

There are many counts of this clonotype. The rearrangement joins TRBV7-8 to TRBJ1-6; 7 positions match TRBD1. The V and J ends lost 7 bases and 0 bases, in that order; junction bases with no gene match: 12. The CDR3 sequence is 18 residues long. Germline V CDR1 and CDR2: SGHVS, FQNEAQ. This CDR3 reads CASTKWTGLSSYNSPLHF. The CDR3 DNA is TGTGCCAGCACCAAATGGACAGGCCTAAGCTCCTATAATTCACCCCTCCACTTT.

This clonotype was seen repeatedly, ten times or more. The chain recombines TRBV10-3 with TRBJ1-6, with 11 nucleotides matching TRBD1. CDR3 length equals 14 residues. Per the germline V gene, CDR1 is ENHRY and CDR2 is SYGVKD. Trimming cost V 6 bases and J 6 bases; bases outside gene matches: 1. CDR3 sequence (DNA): TGTGCCATCAGGGGACAGGGGGTTAATTCACCCCTCCACTTT. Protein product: CAIRGQGVNSPLHF.

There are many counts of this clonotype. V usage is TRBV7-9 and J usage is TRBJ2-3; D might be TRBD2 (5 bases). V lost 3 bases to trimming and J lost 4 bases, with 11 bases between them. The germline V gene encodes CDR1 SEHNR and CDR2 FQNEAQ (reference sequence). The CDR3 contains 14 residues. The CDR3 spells CASSLKIGADTQYF. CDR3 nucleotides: TGTGCCAGCAGCTTGAAAATCGGGGCAGATACGCAGTATTTT.

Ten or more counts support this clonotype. CDR3 loop: CASSPLPRGRNYEQYF. The CDR3 nucleotides read TGTGCCAGCAGCCCACTTCCCAGGGGCCGCAACTACGAGCAGTACTTC. This sequence joins TRBV7-2 and TRBJ2-7; possible D gene TRBD1, 6 bases. Germline CDR1 is SGHTA and CDR2 is FQGNSA. This CDR3 comprises 16 residues. Trimming shortened V by 5 bases and J by 3 bases, and 20 bases separated the two germline ends.

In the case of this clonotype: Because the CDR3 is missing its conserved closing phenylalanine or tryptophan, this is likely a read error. The CDR3 coding sequence is TGTGCCAGCACCTATCTCGGTACAACCGATCCGCAGTATGTG. This gives the protein CASTYLGTTDPQYV. V gene TRBV7-1 combines with J gene TRBJ2-3, with unresolved D. TRBV7-1 is labeled an ORF, and its function is uncertain. Trimming took 7 bases from V and 10 from J, leaving 21 bases between them. The CDR3 length is 14 residues.

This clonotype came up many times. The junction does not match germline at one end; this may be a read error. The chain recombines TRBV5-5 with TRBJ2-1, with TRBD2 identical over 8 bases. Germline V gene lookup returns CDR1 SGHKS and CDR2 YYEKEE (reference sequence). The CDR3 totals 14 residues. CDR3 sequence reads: CVSSLTGGPFEQFF. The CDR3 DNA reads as TGTGTCAGCAGCTTGACGGGGGGGCCTTTTGAGCAGTTCTTC. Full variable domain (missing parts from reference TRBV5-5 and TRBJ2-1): DAGVTQSPTHLIKTRGQQVTLRCSPISGHKSVSWYQQVLGQGPQFIFQYYEKEERGRGNFPDRFSARQFPNYSSELNVNALLLGDSALYLCVSSLTGGPFEQFFGPGTRLTVL.

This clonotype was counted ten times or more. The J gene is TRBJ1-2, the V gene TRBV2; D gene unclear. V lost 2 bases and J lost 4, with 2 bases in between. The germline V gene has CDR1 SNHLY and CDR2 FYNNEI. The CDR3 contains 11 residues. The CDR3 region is CASSEPYGYTF. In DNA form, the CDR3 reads TGTGCCAGCAGTGAACCCTATGGCTACACCTTC.

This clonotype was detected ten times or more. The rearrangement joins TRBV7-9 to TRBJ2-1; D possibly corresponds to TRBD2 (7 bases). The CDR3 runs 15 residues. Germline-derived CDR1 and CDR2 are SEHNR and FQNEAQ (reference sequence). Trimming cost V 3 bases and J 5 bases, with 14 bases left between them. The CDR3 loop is CASSLGGLRNNEQFF. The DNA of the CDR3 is TGTGCCAGCAGCTTGGGGGGGCTAAGAAACAATGAGCAGTTCTTC.

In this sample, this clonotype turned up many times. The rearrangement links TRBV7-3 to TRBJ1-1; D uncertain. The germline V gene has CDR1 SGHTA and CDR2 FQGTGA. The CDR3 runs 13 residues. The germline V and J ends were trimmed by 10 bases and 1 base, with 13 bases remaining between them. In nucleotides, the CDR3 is TGTGCCACCGGTCTGAAGAGGAACACTGAAGCTTTCTTT. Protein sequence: CATGLKRNTEAFF.

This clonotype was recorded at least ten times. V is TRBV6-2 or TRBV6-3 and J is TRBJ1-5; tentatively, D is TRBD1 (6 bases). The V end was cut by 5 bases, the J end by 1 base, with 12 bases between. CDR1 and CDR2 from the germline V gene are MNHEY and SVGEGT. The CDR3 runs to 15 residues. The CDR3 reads CASSRRGESNQPQHF. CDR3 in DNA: TGTGCCAGCAGTAGAAGGGGGGAAAGCAATCAGCCCCAGCATTTT.

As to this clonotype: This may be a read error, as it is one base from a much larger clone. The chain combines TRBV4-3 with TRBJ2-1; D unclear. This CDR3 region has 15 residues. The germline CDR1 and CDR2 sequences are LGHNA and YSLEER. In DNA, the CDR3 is TGCGCCAGCAACCAAGAAGGGTTCACGTACAATGAGCAGTTCTTC. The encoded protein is CASNQEGFTYNEQFF.

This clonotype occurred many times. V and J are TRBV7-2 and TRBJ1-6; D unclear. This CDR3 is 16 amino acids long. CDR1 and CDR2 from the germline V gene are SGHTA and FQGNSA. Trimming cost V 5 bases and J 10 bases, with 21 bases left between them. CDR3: CASSPESREYSSPLHF. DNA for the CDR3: TGTGCCAGCAGCCCTGAGAGCCGGGAGTATTCGTCACCCCTCCACTTT.

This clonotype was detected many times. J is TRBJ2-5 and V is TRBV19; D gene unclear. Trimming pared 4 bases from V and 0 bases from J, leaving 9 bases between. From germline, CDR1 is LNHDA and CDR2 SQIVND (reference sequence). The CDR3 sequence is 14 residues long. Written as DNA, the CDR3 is TGTGCCAGTAGTACCAGCGTGAACCAAGAGACCCAGTACTTC. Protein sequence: CASSTSVNQETQYF.

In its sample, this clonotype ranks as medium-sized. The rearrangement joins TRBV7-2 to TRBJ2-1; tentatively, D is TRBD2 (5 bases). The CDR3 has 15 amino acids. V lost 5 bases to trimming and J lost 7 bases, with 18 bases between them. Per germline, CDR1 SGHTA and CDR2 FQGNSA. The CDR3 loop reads CASSPSGPQPNEQFF. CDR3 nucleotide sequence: TGTGCCAGCAGCCCAAGCGGACCCCAGCCGAATGAGCAGTTCTTC.

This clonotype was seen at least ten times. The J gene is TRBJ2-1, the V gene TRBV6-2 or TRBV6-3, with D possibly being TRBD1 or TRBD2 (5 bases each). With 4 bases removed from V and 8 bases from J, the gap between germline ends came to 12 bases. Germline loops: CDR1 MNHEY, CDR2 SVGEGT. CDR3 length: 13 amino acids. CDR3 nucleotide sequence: TGTGCCAGCAGTTGGGAACGGGGCGATGAGCAGTTCTTC. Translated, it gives CASSWERGDEQFF.

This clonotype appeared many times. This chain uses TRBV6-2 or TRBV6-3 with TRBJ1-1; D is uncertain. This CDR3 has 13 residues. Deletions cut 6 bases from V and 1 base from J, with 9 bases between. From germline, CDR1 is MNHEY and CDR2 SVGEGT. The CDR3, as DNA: TGTGCCAGCAGCCCCACTAAGAACACTGAAGCTTTCTTT. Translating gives CASSPTKNTEAFF.

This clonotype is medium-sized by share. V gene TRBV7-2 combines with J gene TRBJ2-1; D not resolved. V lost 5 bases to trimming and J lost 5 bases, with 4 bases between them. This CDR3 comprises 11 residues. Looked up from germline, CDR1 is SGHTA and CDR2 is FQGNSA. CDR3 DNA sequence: TGTGCCAGCAGCCCCCACAATGAGCAGTTCTTC. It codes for CASSPHNEQFF.

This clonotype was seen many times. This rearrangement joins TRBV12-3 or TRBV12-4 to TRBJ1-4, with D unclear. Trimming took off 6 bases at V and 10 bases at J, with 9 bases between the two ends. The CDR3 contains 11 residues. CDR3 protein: CASSDVGKLFF. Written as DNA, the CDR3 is TGTGCCAGCAGCGATGTAGGAAAACTGTTTTTT.